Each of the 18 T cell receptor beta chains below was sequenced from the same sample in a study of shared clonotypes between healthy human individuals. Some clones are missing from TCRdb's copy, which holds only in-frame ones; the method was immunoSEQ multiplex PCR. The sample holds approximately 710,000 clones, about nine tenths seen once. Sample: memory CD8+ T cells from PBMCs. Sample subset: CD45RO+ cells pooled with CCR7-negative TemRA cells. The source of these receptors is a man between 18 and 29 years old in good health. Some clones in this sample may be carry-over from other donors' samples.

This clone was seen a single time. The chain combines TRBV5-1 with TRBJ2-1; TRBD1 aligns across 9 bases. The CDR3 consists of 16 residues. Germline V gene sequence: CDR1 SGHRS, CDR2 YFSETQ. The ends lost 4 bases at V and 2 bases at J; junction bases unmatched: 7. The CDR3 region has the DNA TGCGCCAGCAGCCCTGGGACAGGGTTCACCTACAATGAGCAGTTCTTC. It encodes CASSPGTGFTYNEQFF.

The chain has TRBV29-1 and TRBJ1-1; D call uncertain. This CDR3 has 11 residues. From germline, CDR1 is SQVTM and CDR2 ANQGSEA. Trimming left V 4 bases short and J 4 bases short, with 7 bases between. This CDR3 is CSVVVGTEAFF. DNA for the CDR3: TGCAGCGTTGTGGTTGGCACTGAAGCTTTCTTT.

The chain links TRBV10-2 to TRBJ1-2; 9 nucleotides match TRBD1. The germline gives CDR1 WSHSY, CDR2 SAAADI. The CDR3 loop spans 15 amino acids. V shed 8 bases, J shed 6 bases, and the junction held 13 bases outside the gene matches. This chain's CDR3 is CASGKQGAVSDGYTF. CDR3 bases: TGCGCCAGCGGAAAACAGGGGGCTGTGTCGGATGGCTACACCTTC.

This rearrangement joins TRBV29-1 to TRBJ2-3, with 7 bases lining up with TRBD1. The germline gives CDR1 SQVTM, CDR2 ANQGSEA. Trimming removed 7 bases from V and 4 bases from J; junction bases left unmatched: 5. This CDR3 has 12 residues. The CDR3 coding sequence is TGCAGCGCTGACAGGGCCTCAGATACGCAGTATTTT. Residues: CSADRASDTQYF.

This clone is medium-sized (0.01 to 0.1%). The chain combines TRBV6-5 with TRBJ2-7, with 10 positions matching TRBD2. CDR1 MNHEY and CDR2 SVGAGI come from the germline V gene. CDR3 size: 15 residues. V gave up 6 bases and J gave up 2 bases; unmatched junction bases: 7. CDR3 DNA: TGTGCCAGCAGACTAGGACTAGCGGAAACCTACGAGCAGTACTTC. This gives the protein CASRLGLAETYEQYF.

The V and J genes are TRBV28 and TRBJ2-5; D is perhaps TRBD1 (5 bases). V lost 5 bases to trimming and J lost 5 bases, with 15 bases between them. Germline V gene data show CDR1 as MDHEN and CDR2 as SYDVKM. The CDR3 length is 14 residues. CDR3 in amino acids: CASSMDVPGETQYF. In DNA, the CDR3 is TGTGCCAGCAGTATGGACGTTCCAGGGGAGACCCAGTACTTC.

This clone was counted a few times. The chain's CDR3 is CASSRTGVWEASTDTQYF. DNA of the CDR3: TGTGCCAGCAGCCGTACAGGGGTTTGGGAAGCCAGCACAGATACGCAGTATTTT. This rearrangement joins TRBV5-4 to TRBJ2-3; 7 nucleotides align to TRBD1. Trimming took 4 bases from V and 0 from J; bases not matched to a gene: 14. Germline values: CDR1 SGHNT, CDR2 YYREEE (reference sequence). The CDR3 length is 18 residues.

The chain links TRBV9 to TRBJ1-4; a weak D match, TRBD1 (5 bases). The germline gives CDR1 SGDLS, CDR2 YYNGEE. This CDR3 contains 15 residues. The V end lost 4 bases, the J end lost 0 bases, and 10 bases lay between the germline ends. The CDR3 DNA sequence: TGTGCCAGCAGCAACGGGGGTTCAACTAATGAAAAACTGTTTTTT. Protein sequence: CASSNGGSTNEKLFF.

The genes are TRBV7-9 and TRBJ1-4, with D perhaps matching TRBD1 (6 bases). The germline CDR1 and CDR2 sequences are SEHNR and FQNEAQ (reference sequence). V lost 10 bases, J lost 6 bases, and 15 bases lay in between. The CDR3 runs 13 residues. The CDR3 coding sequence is TGTGCCACCGGACAGCTCGGCCATGAAAAACTGTTTTTT. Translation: CATGQLGHEKLFF.

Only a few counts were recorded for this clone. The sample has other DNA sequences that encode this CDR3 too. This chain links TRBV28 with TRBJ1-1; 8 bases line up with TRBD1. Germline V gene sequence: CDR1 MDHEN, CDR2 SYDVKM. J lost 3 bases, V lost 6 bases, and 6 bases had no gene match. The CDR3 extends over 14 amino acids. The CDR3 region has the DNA TGTGCCAGCAGCCTCAGGGGGCGAGACACTGAAGCTTTCTTT. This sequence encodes CASSLRGRDTEAFF.

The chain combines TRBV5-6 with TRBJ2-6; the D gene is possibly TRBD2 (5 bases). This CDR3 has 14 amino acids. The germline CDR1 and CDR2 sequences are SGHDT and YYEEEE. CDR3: CATFRGAGANVLTF. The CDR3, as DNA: TGTGCAACCTTCCGGGGTGCTGGGGCCAACGTCCTGACTTTC.

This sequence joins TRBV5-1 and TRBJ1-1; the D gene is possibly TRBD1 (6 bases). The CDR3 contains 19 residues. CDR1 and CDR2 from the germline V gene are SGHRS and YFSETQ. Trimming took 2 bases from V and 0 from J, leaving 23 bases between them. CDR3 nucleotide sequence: TGCGCCAGCAGCTTAACCCTACTCAGGGGCACCACCATGAACACTGAAGCTTTCTTT. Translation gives CASSLTLLRGTTMNTEAFF.

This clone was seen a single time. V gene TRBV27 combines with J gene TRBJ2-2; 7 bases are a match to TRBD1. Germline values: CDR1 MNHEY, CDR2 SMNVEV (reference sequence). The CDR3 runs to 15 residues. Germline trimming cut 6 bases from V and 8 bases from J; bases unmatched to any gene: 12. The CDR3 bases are TGTGCCAGCAGCTTCGGGACAGTCTTGCCGGGGGAGCTGTTTTTT. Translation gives CASSFGTVLPGELFF.

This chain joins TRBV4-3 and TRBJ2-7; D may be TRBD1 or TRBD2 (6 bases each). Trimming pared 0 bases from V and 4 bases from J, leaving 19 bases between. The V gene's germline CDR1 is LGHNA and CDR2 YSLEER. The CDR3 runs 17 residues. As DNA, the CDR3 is TGCGCCAGCAGCCAAGAAGGGTGGGGAGGCAGGGGTTACGAGCAGTACTTC. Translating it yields CASSQEGWGGRGYEQYF.

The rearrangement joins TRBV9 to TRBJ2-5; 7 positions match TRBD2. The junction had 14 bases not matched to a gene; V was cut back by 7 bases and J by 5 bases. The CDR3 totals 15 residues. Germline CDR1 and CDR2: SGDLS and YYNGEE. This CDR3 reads CASGLARSGVETQYF. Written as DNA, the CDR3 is TGTGCCAGCGGCCTCGCGCGGAGCGGGGTGGAGACCCAGTACTTC.

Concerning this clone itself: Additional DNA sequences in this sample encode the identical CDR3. In DNA, the CDR3 is TGTGCCAGCAGCTTTAACAGCAATCAGCCCCAGCATTTT. This translates into CASSFNSNQPQHF. The chain recombines TRBV5-4 with TRBJ1-5; unclear D gene. The germline V gene encodes CDR1 SGHNT and CDR2 YYREEE (reference sequence). The CDR3 spans 13 residues. Trimming removed 2 bases from V and 1 base from J, with 4 bases in between.

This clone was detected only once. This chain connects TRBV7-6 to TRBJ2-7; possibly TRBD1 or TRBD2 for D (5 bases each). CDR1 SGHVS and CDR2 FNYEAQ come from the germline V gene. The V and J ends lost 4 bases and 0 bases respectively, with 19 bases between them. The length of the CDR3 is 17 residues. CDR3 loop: CASSSFLRDPSSYEQYF. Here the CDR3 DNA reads TGTGCCAGCAGCTCTTTTCTCCGGGACCCCAGCTCCTACGAGCAGTACTTC.

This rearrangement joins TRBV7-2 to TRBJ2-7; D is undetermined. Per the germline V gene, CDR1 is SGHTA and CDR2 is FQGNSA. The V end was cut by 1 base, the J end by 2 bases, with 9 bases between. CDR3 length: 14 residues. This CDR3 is CASSLVGLTYEQYF. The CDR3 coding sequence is TGTGCCAGCAGCTTAGTAGGGTTAACCTACGAGCAGTACTTC.